One and the same sample provided the 23 T cell receptor beta chains below, sequenced in a study of response to subunit inactivated influenza vaccine. TCRdb analysed the RT-PCR reads with MiXCR anew, one entry per CDR3 protein. The sample shows fewer than 750,000 distinct CDR3 sequences, approximately 14% of them seen only once. This sample comprised PBMCs from blood, obtained 12 days after vaccination. The receptors shown here come from a man between 45 and 60 years old who received an inactivated influenza vaccine.

The sample holds a few counts of this clonotype. The gene calls are TRBV20-1 and TRBJ2-1, with 7 bases identical to TRBD2. With 8 bases clipped from V and 0 bases from J, the junction kept 4 bases outside the gene matches. The CDR3 totals 13 residues. Germline loops: CDR1 DFQATT, CDR2 SNEGSKA (reference sequence). The CDR3 spells CSTERGSYNEQFF. The CDR3 DNA reads as TGCAGTACGGAGCGGGGCTCCTACAATGAGCAGTTCTTC.

In its sample, this clonotype was seen many times. The V and J genes are TRBV7-9 and TRBJ2-7, with D hard to call. Germline loops: CDR1 SEHNR, CDR2 FQNEAQ (reference sequence). The length of the CDR3 is 13 residues. The germline V and J ends were trimmed by 1 base and 12 bases, with 16 bases remaining between them. The CDR3 DNA follows: TGTGCCAGCAGCTTAGGGGTGAGGCCGGAACCGTACTTC. It specifies CASSLGVRPEPYF. Supplemented by reference TRBV7-9 and TRBJ2-7, the full variable domain reads DTGVSQNPRHKITKRGQNVTFRCDPISEHNRLYWYRQTLGQGPEFLTYFQNEAQLEKSRLLSDRFSAERPKGSFSTLEIQRTEQGDSAMYLCASSLGVRPEPYFGPGTRLTVT.

The V call is TRBV5-1, the J call TRBJ2-7; maybe TRBD2 (6 bases). Germline V gene sequence: CDR1 SGHRS, CDR2 YFSETQ. There are 14 residues in the CDR3. Trimming cost V 2 bases and J 3 bases, with 12 bases left between them. The CDR3: CASSFYGGLYEQYF. DNA of the CDR3: TGCGCCAGCAGCTTCTATGGGGGACTCTACGAGCAGTACTTC.

The chain uses TRBV12-3 or TRBV12-4 and TRBJ1-5; 9 nucleotides align to TRBD1. J was trimmed by 3 bases and V by 8 bases; bases with no gene match: 23. The CDR3 extends over 20 amino acids. The CDR3 sequence: CASLQEGTGFGGYNNQPQHF. The CDR3 DNA reads as TGTGCCAGCCTACAAGAGGGGACAGGGTTTGGCGGGTATAACAATCAGCCCCAGCATTTT.

CDR3 loop: CATSRDAQETQYF. As DNA, the CDR3 is TGTGCCACCAGCAGAGATGCCCAAGAGACCCAGTACTTC. The chain employs TRBV15 and TRBJ2-5, with D uncertain. CDR3 length: 13 amino acids. The germline CDR1 and CDR2 sequences are LNHNV and YYDKDF (reference sequence). The V end lost 0 bases, the J end lost 1 base, and 3 bases lay between the germline ends.

This clonotype was observed a handful of times. The chain is built from TRBV4-3 and TRBJ1-2; D gene unclear. The V gene lost 1 base and the J gene lost 3 bases, with 18 bases spanning the gap. The germline gives CDR1 LGHNA, CDR2 YSLEER. This CDR3 spans 17 amino acids. The CDR3 nucleotides read TGCGCCAGCAGCCAAGTATTCAACATACTTGATGACTATGGCTACACCTTC. Translation: CASSQVFNILDDYGYTF.

This clonotype has just a few counts. The rearrangement links TRBV7-7 to TRBJ2-2; TRBD1 matches at 8 bases. This CDR3 is 17 amino acids long. Germline V gives CDR1 SSHAT, CDR2 FNYEAQ (reference sequence). Germline trimming cut 1 base from V and 2 bases from J; bases unmatched to any gene: 6. This chain's CDR3 is CASSLDRTGRNTGELFF. The CDR3 DNA is TGTGCCAGCAGCTTAGATAGGACAGGGAGAAACACCGGGGAGCTGTTTTTT.

This chain joins TRBV10-1 and TRBJ2-7, with D perhaps being TRBD1 or TRBD2 (5 bases each). The V gene lost 9 bases and the J gene lost 4 bases, with 16 bases spanning the gap. Germline CDR1 and CDR2: WNHNN and SYGVQD (reference sequence). CDR3 length: 13 amino acids. CDR3 residues: CASSATAEYEQYF. The CDR3 DNA reads as TGCGCCAGTTCTGCGACAGCGGAATACGAGCAGTACTTC.

This clonotype was observed at least ten times. The chain carries TRBV12-3 or TRBV12-4 and TRBJ1-2; D ambiguous. Trimming took 5 bases from V and 1 from J, leaving 14 bases between them. The CDR3 loop spans 15 amino acids. CDR3 region: CASSPSGRVNYGYTF. The CDR3 coding sequence is TGTGCCAGCAGTCCCTCCGGGCGGGTTAACTATGGCTACACCTTC.

This clonotype was seen at least ten times. The rearrangement uses TRBV4-3 and TRBJ2-1, with TRBD2 matching 8 bases. CDR1 is LGHNA and CDR2 is YSLEER in the germline V gene. The ends lost 4 bases at V and 6 bases at J; junction bases unmatched: 11. This CDR3 is 16 amino acids long. The CDR3 DNA follows: TGCGCCAGCAGCCGATCGGGACTAGGGGGGTTCAATGAGCAGTTCTTC. Translation gives CASSRSGLGGFNEQFF.

This clonotype was counted once. This chain uses TRBV28 with TRBJ1-1, with D unclear. This CDR3 spans 12 amino acids. V lost 4 bases and J lost 3, with 6 bases in between. CDR1 and CDR2 from the germline V gene are MDHEN and SYDVKM. The CDR3 region is CASSSTYTEAFF. As DNA, the CDR3 is TGTGCCAGCAGTTCCACGTACACTGAAGCTTTCTTT.

The J gene is TRBJ1-1, the V gene TRBV7-8, with D possibly being TRBD1 (6 bases). Trimming removed 1 base from V and 11 bases from J, with 14 bases in between. Per germline, CDR1 SGHVS and CDR2 FQNEAQ. CDR3 length: 13 residues. As DNA, the CDR3 is TGTGCCAGCAGCTTAGACTCAGGGGCACGGGCTTTCTTT. This gives the protein CASSLDSGARAFF.

This clonotype was counted only a few times. This sequence joins TRBV11-3 and TRBJ2-1, with 7 nucleotides matching TRBD1. This CDR3 has 14 residues. J gave up 9 bases and V 4 bases, and 9 bases lay outside the gene matches. Germline V lookup: CDR1 SGHNT, CDR2 YENEEA. The CDR3 bases are TGTGCCAGCAGCTCGCCGGGACAGTACGGTGAGCAGTTCTTC. Its translation: CASSSPGQYGEQFF.

This clonotype was observed at least ten times. The CDR3 protein is CASKKPGQGIVYQETQYF. CDR3 nucleotide sequence: TGTGCCAGCAAAAAACCGGGACAGGGGATCGTGTACCAAGAGACCCAGTACTTC. The rearrangement joins TRBV28 to TRBJ2-5, with 10 bases matching TRBD1. Germline CDR1 MDHEN, CDR2 SYDVKM. Trimming cost V 7 bases and J 0 bases; bases outside gene matches: 14. There are 18 residues in the CDR3.

Many counts were recorded for this clonotype. This sequence joins TRBV7-8 and TRBJ1-4, with 9 positions matching TRBD1. CDR3 length equals 16 residues. Germline values: CDR1 SGHVS, CDR2 FQNEAQ. The V segment lost 1 base and the J segment 10 bases; nucleotides outside the gene matches: 10. The CDR3 bases are TGTGCCAGCAGCTTAGGTGGGGGACAGGGCTCAGGAAAACTGTTTTTT. Its protein is CASSLGGGQGSGKLFF.

This rearrangement joins TRBV28 to TRBJ1-2; 7 bases line up with TRBD1. CDR1 is MDHEN and CDR2 is SYDVKM in the germline V gene. V shed 5 bases, J shed 3 bases, and the junction held 6 bases outside the gene matches. This CDR3 spans 14 amino acids. The CDR3 reads CASSGAGGDYGYTF. CDR3 bases: TGTGCCAGCAGTGGGGCAGGGGGGGACTATGGCTACACCTTC.

The V gene is TRBV18, the J gene TRBJ2-3, with 7 bases lining up with TRBD1. This CDR3 has 16 amino acids. V gave up 0 bases and J gave up 0 bases; unmatched junction bases: 3. Germline-derived CDR1 and CDR2 are KGHSH and LQKENI. This chain's CDR3 is CASSPPTGTSTDTQYF. CDR3 DNA sequence: TGTGCCAGCTCACCACCGACAGGGACGAGCACAGATACGCAGTATTTT.

This clonotype was picked up a small number of times. The genes are TRBV3-1 and TRBJ2-5, with 7 bases identical to TRBD1. The CDR3 consists of 14 residues. With V trimmed by 4 bases and J by 5 bases, 7 bases remained unmatched. Germline V gene lookup returns CDR1 LGHDT and CDR2 YNNKEL (reference sequence). DNA for the CDR3: TGTGCCAGCAGCCGCCGGACAGGTACCGAGACCCAGTACTTC. It specifies CASSRRTGTETQYF.

The V and J genes are TRBV4-1 and TRBJ2-1, with 7 bases fitting TRBD2. V lost 4 bases, J lost 3 bases, and 6 bases stayed unmatched. CDR3 length equals 15 residues. CDR1 is MGHRA and CDR2 is YSYEKL in the germline V gene. CDR3 sequence: CASSRGGSNYNEQFF. The CDR3 coding sequence is TGCGCCAGCAGCCGCGGGGGTTCCAACTACAATGAGCAGTTCTTC.

The chain recombines TRBV29-1 with TRBJ2-7; 9 positions match TRBD1. V shed 4 bases, J shed 2 bases, and the junction held 6 bases outside the gene matches. Per the germline V gene, CDR1 is SQVTM and CDR2 is ANQGSEA. There are 14 residues in the CDR3. Here the CDR3 DNA reads TGCAGCGTTGCCAGGACAGGGGATCCCTACGAGCAGTACTTC. This encodes CSVARTGDPYEQYF.

The V call is TRBV25-1, the J call TRBJ2-7; TRBD1 might be the D (5 bases). CDR1 is MGHDK and CDR2 is SYGVNS in the germline V gene. With 2 bases removed from V and 3 bases from J, the gap between germline ends came to 8 bases. The CDR3 contains 13 residues. The CDR3 sequence is CASSERGYYEQYF. The CDR3, as DNA: TGTGCCAGCAGTGAAAGGGGATACTACGAGCAGTACTTC.

There are many counts of this clonotype. V gene TRBV5-1 combines with J gene TRBJ1-2; D is unresolved. Trimming took 1 base from V and 8 from J, leaving 15 bases between them. CDR1 is SGHRS and CDR2 is YFSETQ in the germline V gene. The CDR3 is 14 residues long. As DNA, the CDR3 is TGCGCCAGCAGCTTGATTAGCGGGGTTGACGGCTACACCTTC. This translates into CASSLISGVDGYTF.

J is TRBJ2-3 and V is TRBV14, with 7 bases lining up with TRBD1. Germline V CDR1 and CDR2: SGHDN, FVKESK. The V and J ends lost 0 bases and 2 bases, in that order; junction bases with no gene match: 5. This CDR3 is 16 amino acids long. CDR3 nucleotides: TGTGCCAGCAGCCAAGATAGGGGGCTGAACACAGATACGCAGTATTTT. Its translation is CASSQDRGLNTDTQYF.